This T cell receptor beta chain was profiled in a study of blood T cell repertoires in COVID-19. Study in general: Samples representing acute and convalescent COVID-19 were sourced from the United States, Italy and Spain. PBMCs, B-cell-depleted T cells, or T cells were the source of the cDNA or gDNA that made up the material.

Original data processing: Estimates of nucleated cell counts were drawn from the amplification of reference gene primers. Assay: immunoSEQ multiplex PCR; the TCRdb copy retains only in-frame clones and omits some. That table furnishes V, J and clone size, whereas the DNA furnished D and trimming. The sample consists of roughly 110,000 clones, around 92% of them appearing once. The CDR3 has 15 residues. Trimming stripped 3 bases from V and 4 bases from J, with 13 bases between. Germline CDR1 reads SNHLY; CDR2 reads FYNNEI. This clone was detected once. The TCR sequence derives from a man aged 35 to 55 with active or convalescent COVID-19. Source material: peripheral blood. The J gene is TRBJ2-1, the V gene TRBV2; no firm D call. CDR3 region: CASSDGGPVYNEQFF. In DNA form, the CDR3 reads TGTGCCAGCAGTGATGGCGGTCCGGTGTACAATGAGCAGTTCTTC.